This T cell receptor (beta chain) was sequenced for a study of blood T cell repertoires in COVID-19. Study-wide context: Italy, Spain and the United States were the sources of the convalescent and acute COVID-19 samples. Nucleic acid was either cDNA or gDNA, and it came from T cells, B-cell-depleted T cells, or PBMCs.

Per the original data handling: Using reference gene primer amplification, nucleated cell counts were estimated. TCRdb's copy holds only in-frame clones and misses some; the assay was immunoSEQ multiplex PCR. For V, J and clone size, that table is used; D and trimming come from the DNA. The table records fewer than 150,000 clones, just over 75% of them present only once. The CDR3 covers 14 residues. V gave up 5 bases and J gave up 2 bases, with 10 bases separating them. The V gene's germline CDR1 is SGHRS and CDR2 YFSETQ. The material sequenced was peripheral blood. This receptor was identified in a human donor in a cohort sampled during active COVID-19. The J gene is TRBJ1-4, the V gene TRBV5-1, with D unresolved. Here the CDR3 reads CASRVEVTNEKLFF. The CDR3 bases are TGCGCCAGCAGGGTAGAGGTGACTAATGAAAAACTGTTTTTT.